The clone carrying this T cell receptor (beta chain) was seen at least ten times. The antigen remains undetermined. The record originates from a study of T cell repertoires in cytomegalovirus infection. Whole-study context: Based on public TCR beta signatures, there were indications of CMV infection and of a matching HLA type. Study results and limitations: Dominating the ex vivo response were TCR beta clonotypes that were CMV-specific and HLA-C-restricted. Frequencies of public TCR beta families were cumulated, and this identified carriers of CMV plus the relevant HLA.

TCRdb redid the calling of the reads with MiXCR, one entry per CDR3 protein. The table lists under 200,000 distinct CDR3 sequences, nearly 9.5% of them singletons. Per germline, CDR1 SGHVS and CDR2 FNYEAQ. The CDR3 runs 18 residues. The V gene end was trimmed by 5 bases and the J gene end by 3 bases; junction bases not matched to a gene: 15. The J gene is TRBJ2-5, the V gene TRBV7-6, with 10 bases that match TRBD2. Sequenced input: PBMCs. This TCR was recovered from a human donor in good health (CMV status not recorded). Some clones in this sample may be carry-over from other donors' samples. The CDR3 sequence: CASSKGGAGGQWEETQYF. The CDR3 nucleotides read TGTGCCAGCAGCAAAGGTGGAGCGGGGGGGCAATGGGAAGAGACCCAGTACTTC.